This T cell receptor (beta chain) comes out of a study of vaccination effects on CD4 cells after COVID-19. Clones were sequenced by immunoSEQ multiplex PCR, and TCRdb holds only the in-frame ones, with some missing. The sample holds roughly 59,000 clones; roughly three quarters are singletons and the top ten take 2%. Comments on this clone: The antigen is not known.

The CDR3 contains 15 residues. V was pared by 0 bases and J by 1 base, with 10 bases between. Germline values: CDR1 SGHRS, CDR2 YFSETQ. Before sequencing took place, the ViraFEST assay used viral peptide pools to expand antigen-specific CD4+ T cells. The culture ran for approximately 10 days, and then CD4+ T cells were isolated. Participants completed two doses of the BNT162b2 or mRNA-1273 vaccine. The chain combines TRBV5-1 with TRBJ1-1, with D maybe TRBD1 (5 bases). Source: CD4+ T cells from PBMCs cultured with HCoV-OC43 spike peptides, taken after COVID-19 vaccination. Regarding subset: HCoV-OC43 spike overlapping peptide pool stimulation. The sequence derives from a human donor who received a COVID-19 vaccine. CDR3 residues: CASSLVPGGNTEAFF. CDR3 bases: TGCGCCAGCAGCTTGGTGCCCGGGGGGAACACTGAAGCTTTCTTT.